Listed here is a single T cell receptor beta chain. Sequenced by immunoSEQ multiplex PCR; TCRdb stores in-frame clones only, minus some. The sample carries tens of thousands of clones, 85% to 95% recorded once. This CDR3 region has 16 residues. CDR1 and CDR2 from the germline V gene are MGHDK and SYGVNS. Unmatched junction bases numbered 10, after V lost 3 bases and J lost 3 bases. This record comes from a study of T cell changes during pregnancy in multiple sclerosis. This sequence was found in a female donor in good health, enrolled as a control in a pregnancy study. V and J are TRBV25-1 and TRBJ2-7; 8 nucleotides line up with TRBD2. The specimen comprised peripheral blood, sampled in the third trimester of pregnancy. DNA for the CDR3: TGTGCCAGCAGTGAGTATGCGGGAGGACTTGGCTACGAGCAGTACTTC. Residues: CASSEYAGGLGYEQYF.